These 15 T cell receptor beta chains came from one sample sequenced in a study of OX40 agonist ivuxolimab in advanced cancers. Profiled with immunoSEQ multiplex PCR; TCRdb holds only in-frame clones, not every one. There are around 100,000 clones in the sample; about 91% occur only once, and under 0.65% lies in the top ten. This specimen was CD4+ or CD8+ T cells sorted from blood, taken in a trial of the OX40 agonist ivuxolimab. The receptor set was obtained from an adult with an advanced solid tumor such as melanoma, head and neck, liver or kidney cancer.

The J gene is TRBJ1-2, the V gene TRBV5-6; D perhaps matches TRBD1 (6 bases). Per germline, CDR1 SGHDT and CDR2 YYEEEE. The V and J ends lost 5 bases and 3 bases respectively, with 14 bases between them. CDR3 length: 14 residues. This chain's CDR3 is CASSTGITHYGYTF. The CDR3 DNA sequence: TGTGCCAGCAGTACAGGGATTACCCACTATGGCTACACCTTC.

The chain recombines TRBV14 with TRBJ2-3, with D possibly matching TRBD1 (6 bases). The ends were cut back, 4 bases at V and 3 bases at J, with 17 bases in the middle. Per the germline V gene, CDR1 is SGHDN and CDR2 is FVKESK. This CDR3 has 16 amino acids. CDR3 region: CASSPLRGVRTDTQYF. The CDR3, as DNA: TGTGCCAGCAGCCCTCTCAGGGGAGTTAGGACAGATACGCAGTATTTT. Full variable domain (remainder filled in from reference TRBV14 and TRBJ2-3): EAGVTQFPSHSVIEKGQTVTLRCDPISGHDNLYWYRRVMGKEIKFLLHFVKESKQDESGMPNNRFLAERTGGTYSTLKVQPAELEDSGVYFCASSPLRGVRTDTQYFGPGTRLTVL.

In DNA form, the CDR3 reads TGTGCCAGCAGGCTATCGACCGGGACAGGGCGCACTGAAGCTTTCTTT. Its translation: CASRLSTGTGRTEAFF. This chain uses TRBV28 with TRBJ1-1, with 9 bases fitting TRBD1. The CDR3 runs 16 residues. The germline V gene has CDR1 MDHEN and CDR2 SYDVKM. Germline trimming cut 6 bases from V and 4 bases from J; bases unmatched to any gene: 12.

The rearrangement links TRBV5-1 to TRBJ2-3, with unresolved D. V was trimmed by 1 base and J by 3 bases, leaving 12 bases between them. Germline CDR1 SGHRS, CDR2 YFSETQ. The CDR3 has 15 residues. The CDR3 here is CASSLTGVSTDTQYF. CDR3 nucleotide sequence: TGCGCCAGCAGCTTGACTGGAGTCAGTACAGATACGCAGTATTTT. The variable domain in full, completed from reference TRBV5-1 and TRBJ2-3, reads KAGVTQTPRYLIKTRGQQVTLSCSPISGHRSVSWYQQTPGQGLQFLFEYFSETQRNKGNFPGRFSGRQFSNSRSEMNVSTLELGDSALYLCASSLTGVSTDTQYFGPGTRLTVL.

The J gene is TRBJ2-7, the V gene TRBV6-4; tentative D call: TRBD1 (6 bases). CDR3 length: 13 amino acids. Germline CDR1 reads MRHNA; CDR2 reads SNTAGT. The V and J ends lost 4 bases and 2 bases respectively, with 9 bases between them. In DNA, the CDR3 is TGTGCCAGCAGTGTAACAGGGACCTACGAGCAGTACTTC. Its protein product is CASSVTGTYEQYF.

DNA for the CDR3: TGCAGCGTTGATTTGGTAGCGGGCAGCACAGATACGCAGTATTTT. Protein sequence: CSVDLVAGSTDTQYF. The V call is TRBV29-1, the J call TRBJ2-3, with TRBD2 matching 7 bases. CDR3 length: 15 amino acids. The V gene's germline CDR1 is SQVTM and CDR2 ANQGSEA. The V segment lost 3 bases and the J segment 0 bases; nucleotides outside the gene matches: 6.

The chain has TRBV28 and TRBJ1-4; a weak D match, TRBD1 (5 bases). V dropped 5 bases and J dropped 11 bases, with 24 bases sitting between them. CDR1 and CDR2 (germline): MDHEN, SYDVKM. The CDR3 is made up of 16 amino acids. As DNA, the CDR3 is TGTGCCAGCAGTCCCTACTCGGGACCCCTACTTAGGAAACTGTTTTTT. Protein: CASSPYSGPLLRKLFF.

The chain links TRBV7-8 to TRBJ2-5; a weak D match, TRBD2 (6 bases). Looked up from germline, CDR1 is SGHVS and CDR2 is FQNEAQ. This CDR3 is built from 13 residues. V was shortened by 3 bases and J by 5 bases, with 10 bases between the two germline ends. The CDR3 region is CASSFAGLETQYF. CDR3 coding DNA: TGTGCCAGCAGCTTCGCGGGGTTGGAGACCCAGTACTTC.

The chain has TRBV7-2 and TRBJ2-2, with TRBD2 identical over 9 bases. J gave up 2 bases and V 5 bases, and 3 bases lay outside the gene matches. Germline CDR1 reads SGHTA; CDR2 reads FQGNSA. The CDR3 runs to 15 residues. CDR3 coding DNA: TGTGCCAGCAGCCGTAGCGGGAGAAACACCGGGGAGCTGTTTTTT. Amino acids: CASSRSGRNTGELFF.

The chain is built from TRBV5-1 and TRBJ1-2; no firm D call. The length of the CDR3 is 17 residues. The germline gives CDR1 SGHRS, CDR2 YFSETQ. The ends were cut back, 0 bases at V and 7 bases at J, with 22 bases in the middle. The CDR3 here is CASSLAGYVGLRSGYTF. The CDR3 DNA is TGCGCCAGCAGCTTGGCCGGATATGTGGGATTACGGAGTGGCTACACCTTC.

The chain couples TRBV19 to TRBJ2-6, with 7 bases lining up with TRBD2. V trimming: 7 bases; J trimming: 0 bases; junction bases outside the gene matches: 3. The CDR3 runs to 15 residues. CDR1 LNHDA and CDR2 SQIVND come from the germline V gene (reference sequence). The CDR3 nucleotides are TGTGCCAGTATGGGGGGGGTCTCTGGGGCCAACGTCCTGACTTTC. It translates to CASMGGVSGANVLTF.

This sequence joins TRBV18 and TRBJ1-2, with 8 nucleotides matching TRBD1. CDR1 and CDR2 (germline): KGHSH, LQKENI. CDR3 length equals 15 residues. V was pared by 2 bases and J by 4 bases, with 6 bases of the junction left unmatched. The CDR3 protein is CASSPSGGEIYGYTF. In DNA form, the CDR3 reads TGTGCCAGCTCACCATCAGGGGGCGAGATCTATGGCTACACCTTC.

The rearrangement links TRBV6-4 to TRBJ2-1; 9 bases are shared with TRBD2. The CDR3 spans 16 residues. The germline CDR1 and CDR2 sequences are MRHNA and SNTAGT. The V gene end was trimmed by 5 bases and the J gene end by 3 bases; junction bases not matched to a gene: 8. This chain's CDR3 is CASSRLAGAGYNEQFF. CDR3 DNA: TGTGCCAGCAGTCGCTTAGCGGGAGCTGGCTACAATGAGCAGTTCTTC.

The gene calls are TRBV7-9 and TRBJ1-1; D not certain. The V gene lost 1 base and the J gene lost 1 base, with 10 bases spanning the gap. CDR3 length: 15 amino acids. Germline V gene lookup returns CDR1 SEHNR and CDR2 FQNEAQ (reference sequence). CDR3 region: CASSLESERNTEAFF. CDR3 in DNA: TGTGCCAGCAGCTTAGAATCGGAAAGGAACACTGAAGCTTTCTTT.

This chain links TRBV10-1 with TRBJ2-1, with 11 bases matching TRBD2. Trimming cost V 9 bases and J 0 bases; bases outside gene matches: 4. Germline V CDR1 and CDR2: WNHNN, SYGVQD (reference sequence). The CDR3 spans 15 residues. The CDR3 region has the DNA TGCGCCAGTCCACTAGCGGGAGACTCCTACAATGAGCAGTTCTTC. This codes for CASPLAGDSYNEQFF.